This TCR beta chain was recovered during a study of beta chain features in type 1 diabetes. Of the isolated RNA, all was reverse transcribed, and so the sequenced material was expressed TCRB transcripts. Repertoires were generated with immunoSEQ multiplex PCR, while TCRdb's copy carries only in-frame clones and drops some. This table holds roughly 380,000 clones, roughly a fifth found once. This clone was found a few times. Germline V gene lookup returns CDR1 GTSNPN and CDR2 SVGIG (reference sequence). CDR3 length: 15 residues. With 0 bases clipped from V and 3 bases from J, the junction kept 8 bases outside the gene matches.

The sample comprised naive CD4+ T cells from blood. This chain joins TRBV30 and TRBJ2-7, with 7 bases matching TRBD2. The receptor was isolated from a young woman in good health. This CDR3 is CAWSVPRTRYYEQYF. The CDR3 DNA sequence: TGTGCCTGGAGTGTCCCCCGGACTAGATACTACGAGCAGTACTTC.